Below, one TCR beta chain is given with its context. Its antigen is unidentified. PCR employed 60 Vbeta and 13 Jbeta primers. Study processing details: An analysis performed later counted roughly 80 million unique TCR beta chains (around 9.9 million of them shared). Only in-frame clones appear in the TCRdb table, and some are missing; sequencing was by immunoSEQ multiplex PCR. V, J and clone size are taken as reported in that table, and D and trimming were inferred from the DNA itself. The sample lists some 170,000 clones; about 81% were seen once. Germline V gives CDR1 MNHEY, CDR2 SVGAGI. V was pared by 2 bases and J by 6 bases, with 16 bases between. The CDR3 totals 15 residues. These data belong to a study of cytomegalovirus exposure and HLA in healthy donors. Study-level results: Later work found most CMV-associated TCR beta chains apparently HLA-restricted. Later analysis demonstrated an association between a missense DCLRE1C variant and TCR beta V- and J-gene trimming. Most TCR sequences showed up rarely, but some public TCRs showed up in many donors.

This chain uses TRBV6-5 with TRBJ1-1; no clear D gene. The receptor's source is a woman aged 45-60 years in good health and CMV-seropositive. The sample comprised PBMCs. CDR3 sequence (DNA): TGTGCCAGCAGTTACCACCTTCGGGGTCCGGCTGAAGCTTTCTTT. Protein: CASSYHLRGPAEAFF.